A single T cell receptor (beta chain) is shown here with its context. Antigen unknown. TCRdb processed the reads anew with MiXCR; each CDR3 protein has one entry. The table shows about 130,000 distinct CDR3 sequences, with approximately 9.2% occurring only once. Germline V gives CDR1 LNHDA, CDR2 SQIVND (reference sequence). Trimming stripped 4 bases from V and 2 bases from J, with 21 bases between. The CDR3 length is 18 residues. The sample belongs to a study of T cell repertoires in cytomegalovirus infection. Across the study: Indicated by public TCR beta signatures were CMV infection and matching HLA type.

Overall study results and limits: HLA-C-restricted, CMV-specific TCR beta clonotypes were dominant ex vivo. Adding up the frequency of public TCR beta families identified people who carried CMV plus the relevant HLA.

The material sequenced was PBMCs. The chain joins TRBV19 to TRBJ2-1; D gene ambiguous. This clonotype was obtained from a human donor in good health (CMV status not recorded). Some clones in this sample may be carry-over from other donors' samples. CDR3 DNA: TGTGCCAGTAGTACTCGCCCGGCTGGCAGTCACGCCTACAATGAGCAGTTCTTC. This gives the protein CASSTRPAGSHAYNEQFF. Complete variable domain (other parts from reference TRBV19 and TRBJ2-1): DGGITQSPKYLFRKEGQNVTLSCEQNLNHDAMYWYRQDPGQGLRLIYYSQIVNDFQKGDIAEGYSVSREKKESFPLTVTSAQKNPTAFYLCASSTRPAGSHAYNEQFFGPGTRLTVL.